This TCR beta chain appears in the sequencing data of a study of T cell changes during pregnancy in multiple sclerosis. V lost 4 bases to trimming and J lost 0 bases, with 15 bases between them. Germline V gene lookup returns CDR1 SGHRS and CDR2 YFSETQ. The CDR3 is 16 amino acids. The protocol was immunoSEQ multiplex PCR, while the TCRdb copy is restricted to in-frame clones and leaves out a portion. The sample lists fewer than 140,000 clones, under 95% occurring once. The source material was peripheral blood, sampled before pregnancy. The clonotype comes from a female donor with multiple sclerosis, enrolled in a pregnancy study. The V gene is TRBV5-1, the J gene TRBJ2-3; no definite D call. The CDR3 DNA sequence: TGCGCCAGCAGCCCTCCATTAGTTCGAAGCACAGATACGCAGTATTTT. Protein sequence: CASSPPLVRSTDTQYF.